The 23 T cell receptor beta chains below come from one sample, sequenced in a study of T cell responses to AZD1222 COVID-19 vaccine. TCRdb keeps only in-frame clones here, not all; method: immunoSEQ multiplex PCR. Of around 110,000 clones in the sample, around nine tenths were seen once. The sequenced sample was peripheral blood, obtained on day 0 of AZD1222 vaccination. The origin of the receptors is an adult in good health.

This chain joins TRBV19 and TRBJ1-1; TRBD1 agrees at 8 bases. The junction had 25 bases not matched to a gene; V was cut back by 0 bases and J by 1 base. In germline, CDR1 is LNHDA, CDR2 SQIVND (reference sequence). CDR3 length equals 23 residues. DNA of the CDR3: TGTGCCAGTAGTATAGATGAATCTTCCCGGACAGGGCATTCCTACCCTCGGAACACTGAAGCTTTCTTT. Translation: CASSIDESSRTGHSYPRNTEAFF.

The V call is TRBV7-8, the J call TRBJ2-3, with D maybe TRBD2 (5 bases). CDR3 length equals 15 residues. Trimming pared 1 base from V and 6 bases from J, leaving 14 bases between. CDR1 is SGHVS and CDR2 is FQNEAQ in the germline V gene. The CDR3 nucleotides read TGTGCCAGCAGCTTAGGTACAGCGGCACTGGATACGCAGTATTTT. Translated: CASSLGTAALDTQYF.

This clone was seen a few times. The V and J genes are TRBV11-3 and TRBJ2-1; TRBD2 agrees at 8 bases. V shed 3 bases and J 0 bases; nucleotides not matched to a gene: 4. The CDR3 sequence is 16 residues long. Per the germline V gene, CDR1 is SGHNT and CDR2 is YENEEA. The DNA of the CDR3 is TGTGCCAGCAGCTTCGCCGGGACTAGCTCCTACAATGAGCAGTTCTTC. It specifies CASSFAGTSSYNEQFF. The full variable domain, in which reference TRBV11-3 and TRBJ2-1 provide the parts outside the CDR3, is EAGVVQSPRYKIIEKKQPVAFWCNPISGHNTLYWYLQNLGQGPELLIRYENEEAVDDSQLPKDRFSAERLKGVDSTLKIQPAELGDSAVYLCASSFAGTSSYNEQFFGPGTRLTVL.

This chain links TRBV7-2 with TRBJ1-3; D gene unclear. The CDR3 totals 16 residues. Trimming removed 5 bases at V and 2 bases at J, with 16 bases between. CDR1 SGHTA and CDR2 FQGNSA come from the germline V gene. CDR3 nucleotide sequence: TGTGCCAGCAGCCTTGTATCGTCCGACCCTGGAAACACCATATATTTT. Its translation: CASSLVSSDPGNTIYF. Full variable domain (remainder filled in from reference TRBV7-2 and TRBJ1-3): GAGVSQSPSNKVTEKGKDVELRCDPISGHTALYWYRQSLGQGLEFLIYFQGNSAPDKSGLPSDRFSAERTGGSVSTLTIQRTQQEDSAVYLCASSLVSSDPGNTIYFGEGSWLTVV.

The chain has TRBV7-2 and TRBJ1-5, with unresolved D. CDR1 and CDR2 from the germline V gene are SGHTA and FQGNSA. The V gene lost 1 base and the J gene lost 2 bases, with 9 bases spanning the gap. The CDR3 runs to 15 residues. CDR3 region: CASSLDGQGNQPQHF. In DNA, the CDR3 is TGTGCCAGCAGCTTAGACGGCCAGGGCAATCAGCCCCAGCATTTT.

This clone was picked up one time. The CDR3 spells CASSLDYTGELFF. DNA for the CDR3: TGTGCCAGCAGCTTAGATTACACCGGGGAGCTGTTTTTT. The chain recombines TRBV11-2 with TRBJ2-2; no clear D. V lost 0 bases and J lost 3, with 2 bases in between. This CDR3 is 13 amino acids long. From germline, CDR1 is SGHAT and CDR2 FQNNGV.

V usage is TRBV5-4 and J usage is TRBJ2-7; maybe TRBD2 (6 bases). V lost 6 bases, J lost 2 bases, and 12 bases lay in between. Germline V gives CDR1 SGHNT, CDR2 YYREEE (reference sequence). The CDR3 contains 13 residues. CDR3 DNA sequence: TGTGCCAGCACTGGCGGGGAGACCTACGAGCAGTACTTC. It specifies CASTGGETYEQYF.

This clone was observed once. CDR3: CASTHAHTGELFF. CDR3 bases: TGTGCCAGTACCCACGCGCACACCGGGGAGCTGTTTTTT. This chain uses TRBV28 with TRBJ2-2; D remains unclear. The V end was cut by 9 bases, the J end by 3 bases, with 11 bases between. Germline lookup yields CDR1 MDHEN and CDR2 SYDVKM. CDR3 length: 13 amino acids.

The chain is built from TRBV7-9 and TRBJ1-2; perhaps TRBD1 as D (6 bases). This CDR3 region has 13 residues. The germline CDR1 and CDR2 sequences are SEHNR and FQNEAQ (reference sequence). V was shortened by 5 bases and J by 3 bases, with 10 bases between the two germline ends. The CDR3 nucleotides read TGTGCCAGCAGCCGGACAGACTACTATGGCTACACCTTC. It yields the protein CASSRTDYYGYTF.

The chain is built from TRBV19 and TRBJ2-7, with 8 bases that match TRBD2. V shed 3 bases and J 0 bases; nucleotides not matched to a gene: 7. The CDR3 runs to 16 residues. Germline V gives CDR1 LNHDA, CDR2 SQIVND (reference sequence). The CDR3 DNA reads as TGTGCCAGTAGTATCCACGGGGGGGAAAGCTCCTACGAGCAGTACTTC. The encoded protein is CASSIHGGESSYEQYF.

The chain employs TRBV7-9 and TRBJ2-7; D may be TRBD1 (6 bases). This CDR3 spans 14 amino acids. V was clipped by 5 bases and J by 1 base, with 12 bases between them. Germline CDR1 reads SEHNR; CDR2 reads FQNEAQ (reference sequence). The CDR3 DNA follows: TGTGCCAGCAGCGGGACAAAGTCATCCTACGAGCAGTACTTC. As protein: CASSGTKSSYEQYF.

The chain recombines TRBV4-3 with TRBJ1-2; D not certain. Germline CDR1 LGHNA, CDR2 YSLEER. V was cut by 0 bases and J by 4 bases, with 9 bases left in between. The CDR3 totals 14 residues. In DNA form, the CDR3 reads TGCGCCAGCAGCCAAGATCAGAATAGCTATGGCTACACCTTC. This encodes CASSQDQNSYGYTF.

J is TRBJ1-3 and V is TRBV5-5; 9 bases map to TRBD1. In germline, CDR1 is SGHKS, CDR2 YYEKEE (reference sequence). Unmatched junction bases numbered 13, after V lost 8 bases and J lost 4 bases. CDR3 size: 16 residues. DNA for the CDR3: TGTGCCAGTAAGCAGGGAAACAGGGGGCCGGGAAACACCATATATTTT. It yields the protein CASKQGNRGPGNTIYF.

The gene calls are TRBV30 and TRBJ1-2; D may be TRBD1 (6 bases). Germline assignment: CDR1 GTSNPN and CDR2 SVGIG (reference sequence). Trimming removed 3 bases from V and 7 bases from J, with 15 bases in between. This CDR3 has 13 amino acids. The CDR3 protein is CAWRQGGFPGYTF. DNA for the CDR3: TGTGCCTGGAGACAGGGTGGCTTCCCTGGCTACACCTTC.

Here the CDR3 DNA reads TGTGCCATCAGACTAGGCCCACAACTCACTGAAGCTTTCTTT. As protein: CAIRLGPQLTEAFF. The chain links TRBV10-3 to TRBJ1-1; D uncertain. Deletions cut 6 bases from V and 4 bases from J, with 15 bases between. The CDR3 length is 14 residues. Germline CDR1 is ENHRY and CDR2 is SYGVKD.

This clone was seen once. V gene TRBV18 combines with J gene TRBJ1-4, with unresolved D. Germline V gives CDR1 KGHSH, CDR2 LQKENI. The CDR3 is 13 amino acids. V gave up 3 bases and J gave up 11 bases, with 13 bases separating them. The CDR3 region has the DNA TGTGCCAGCTCACCGAGCGCCGCTGGCAAACTGTTTTTT. It is translated as CASSPSAAGKLFF.

CDR3 nucleotide sequence: TGTGCCAGCAGCCTAGGGAATTCACCCCTCCACTTT. It codes for CASSLGNSPLHF. The V gene is TRBV5-5, the J gene TRBJ1-6, with D uncertain. Trimming removed 4 bases from V and 7 bases from J, with 6 bases in between. The CDR3 is 12 residues long. Germline V CDR1 and CDR2: SGHKS, YYEKEE (reference sequence). Together with reference TRBV5-5 and TRBJ1-6, the CDR3 gives the full variable domain: DAGVTQSPTHLIKTRGQQVTLRCSPISGHKSVSWYQQVLGQGPQFIFQYYEKEERGRGNFPDRFSARQFPNYSSELNVNALLLGDSALYLCASSLGNSPLHFGNGTRLTVT.

The chain recombines TRBV27 with TRBJ2-1; D not resolved. The V gene's germline CDR1 is MNHEY and CDR2 SMNVEV (reference sequence). The CDR3 has 15 residues. Trimming shortened V by 0 bases and J by 6 bases, and 12 bases separated the two germline ends. The CDR3 loop reads CASSLSARWGNEQFF. The DNA for the CDR3 is TGTGCCAGCAGTTTATCCGCCCGGTGGGGCAATGAGCAGTTCTTC.

V and J are TRBV16 and TRBJ2-1; D is perhaps TRBD2 (6 bases). Germline V gene data show CDR1 as KGHSY and CDR2 as FQNENV. This CDR3 has 14 amino acids. Between the trimmed V and J ends, which lost 10 bases and 4 bases, there was a span of 17 bases. The CDR3 sequence: CATRGRSYYNEQFF. The CDR3 nucleotides read TGTGCCACCCGAGGGAGGAGTTATTACAATGAGCAGTTCTTC.

This chain connects TRBV19 to TRBJ2-7; D might be TRBD1 or TRBD2, each matching 5 bases. The CDR3 spans 15 residues. The germline CDR1 and CDR2 sequences are LNHDA and SQIVND (reference sequence). Trimming shortened V by 4 bases and J by 2 bases, and 15 bases separated the two germline ends. This CDR3 is CASSTTRDLAYEQYF. In DNA form, the CDR3 reads TGTGCCAGTAGTACTACCCGGGACCTAGCCTACGAGCAGTACTTC.

The DNA for the CDR3 is TGTGCCAGCAGCTTTAAGTCAGGCGACAATTCACCCCTCCACTTT. This sequence encodes CASSFKSGDNSPLHF. This sequence joins TRBV7-2 and TRBJ1-6; D remains ambiguous. CDR1 and CDR2 from the germline V gene are SGHTA and FQGNSA. The CDR3 spans 15 residues. V was trimmed by 3 bases and J by 7 bases, leaving 13 bases between them.

The chain is built from TRBV15 and TRBJ1-5; D not certain. V was shortened by 4 bases and J by 0 bases, with 10 bases between the two germline ends. Germline V lookup: CDR1 LNHNV, CDR2 YYDKDF (reference sequence). This CDR3 has 15 residues. The chain's CDR3 is CATSTRMVSNQPQHF. The CDR3 DNA reads TGTGCCACCAGCACCAGAATGGTTAGCAATCAGCCCCAGCATTTT.

V and J are TRBV5-1 and TRBJ2-1; weak D call: TRBD2 (6 bases). The CDR3 sequence is 17 residues long. Trimming took off 4 bases at V and 0 bases at J, with 17 bases between the two ends. Germline V gene data show CDR1 as SGHRS and CDR2 as YFSETQ. The CDR3 reads CASSSTGGVGSYNEQFF. In DNA, the CDR3 is TGCGCCAGCAGCAGCACCGGGGGAGTCGGCTCCTACAATGAGCAGTTCTTC.